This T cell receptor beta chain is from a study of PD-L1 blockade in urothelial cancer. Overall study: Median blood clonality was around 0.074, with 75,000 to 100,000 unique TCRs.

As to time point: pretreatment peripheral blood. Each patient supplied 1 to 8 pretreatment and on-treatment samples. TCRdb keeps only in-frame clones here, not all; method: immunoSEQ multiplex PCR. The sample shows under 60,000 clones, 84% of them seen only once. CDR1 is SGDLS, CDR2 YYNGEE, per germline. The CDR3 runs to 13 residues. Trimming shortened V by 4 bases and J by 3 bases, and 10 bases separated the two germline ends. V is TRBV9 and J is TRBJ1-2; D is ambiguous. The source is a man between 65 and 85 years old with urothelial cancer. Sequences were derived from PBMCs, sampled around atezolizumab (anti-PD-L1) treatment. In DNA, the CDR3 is TGTGCCAGCAGCTCAGTGGTTGACTATGGCTACACCTTC. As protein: CASSSVVDYGYTF.